The 9 T cell receptor beta chains reported below all come from one sample, sequenced in a study of regulatory and conventional T cells in RAG deficiency. Regulatory T cells were sorted from blood as CD4+ CD25-high CD127-low cells. The repertoire was sequenced with immunoSEQ multiplex PCR; TCRdb's copy has only in-frame clones and lacks some. The sample includes 25,000 to 35,000 clones, about 90% of them seen just once. The sample was also linked to a second study, of regulatory T cells. This second report adds: The primer mix had 52 TRBV and 13 TRBJ primers.

The sequenced material came from Tregs sorted from blood. These receptor sequences come from a human donor in good health.

The V call is TRBV5-6, the J call TRBJ2-3; unclear D gene. The CDR3 loop spans 14 amino acids. Germline assignment: CDR1 SGHDT and CDR2 YYEEEE. Trimming removed 4 bases from V and 1 base from J, with 10 bases in between. CDR3 coding DNA: TGTGCCAGCAGCAGTCGACTGGGCACAGATACGCAGTATTTT. It encodes CASSSRLGTDTQYF.

CDR3 sequence (DNA): TGTGCCAGCAGTTACTCGAGGACAGGGGGCGCGGGAGGCTACACCTTC. It codes for CASSYSRTGGAGGYTF. V usage is TRBV6-5 and J usage is TRBJ1-2; 11 bases fit TRBD1. After removal of 0 bases from V and 8 bases from J, the junction contained 8 bases not matched to a gene. Germline lookup yields CDR1 MNHEY and CDR2 SVGAGI. The CDR3 runs to 16 residues.

J is TRBJ2-5 and V is TRBV5-1; 13 positions match TRBD2. The trim removed 3 bases at V and 7 bases at J, leaving 9 bases unmatched. Germline CDR1 reads SGHRS; CDR2 reads YFSETQ. The CDR3 totals 16 residues. CDR3 loop: CASSWGLAGPERTQYF. The CDR3, as DNA: TGCGCCAGCAGCTGGGGACTAGCGGGGCCCGAGCGGACCCAGTACTTC.

The chain has TRBV30 and TRBJ2-5; 9 nucleotides line up with TRBD2. Germline V gene sequence: CDR1 GTSNPN, CDR2 SVGIG (reference sequence). The CDR3 length is 18 residues. The V gene end was trimmed by 0 bases and the J gene end by 5 bases; junction bases not matched to a gene: 16. CDR3 sequence reads: CAWSVMGRGGPTRETQYF. The CDR3 DNA is TGTGCCTGGAGTGTAATGGGGCGGGGGGGCCCCACCAGGGAGACCCAGTACTTC.

V gene TRBV28 combines with J gene TRBJ2-2; D may be TRBD2 (5 bases). V dropped 1 base and J dropped 7 bases, with 13 bases sitting between them. Germline V gene lookup returns CDR1 MDHEN and CDR2 SYDVKM. The CDR3 is 15 residues long. For the CDR3, the DNA is TGTGCCAGCAGTTTATCCGGGATTGGGGTCGGGGAGCTGTTTTTT. Translating it yields CASSLSGIGVGELFF.

This chain links TRBV2 with TRBJ1-2, with no clear D. Per the germline V gene, CDR1 is SNHLY and CDR2 is FYNNEI. The CDR3 runs to 13 residues. Trimming pared 3 bases from V and 4 bases from J, leaving 9 bases between. This CDR3 reads CASSEKVGYGYTF. CDR3 sequence (DNA): TGTGCCAGCAGTGAGAAAGTAGGCTATGGCTACACCTTC.

The CDR3 DNA sequence: TGCGCCAGCAGCGCTACCTGGGCCAATAATTCACCCCTCCACTTT. It encodes CASSATWANNSPLHF. The chain uses TRBV5-1 and TRBJ1-6, with D unclear. V gave up 4 bases and J gave up 5 bases, with 13 bases separating them. The CDR3 spans 15 residues. Germline CDR1 reads SGHRS; CDR2 reads YFSETQ.

V is TRBV2 and J is TRBJ1-1, with D possibly TRBD1 on 6 matching bases. V shed 6 bases and J shed 1 base, with 15 bases lying between them. CDR3 length: 15 residues. Germline CDR1 SNHLY, CDR2 FYNNEI. In nucleotides, the CDR3 is TGTGCCAGCAGACTAGGACAGATGGAGAACACTGAAGCTTTCTTT. Its protein product is CASRLGQMENTEAFF. The variable domain in full, completed from reference TRBV2 and TRBJ1-1, reads EPEVTQTPSHQVTQMGQEVILRCVPISNHLYFYWYRQILGQKVEFLVSFYNNEISEKSEIFDDQFSVERPDGSNFTLKIRSTKLEDSAMYFCASRLGQMENTEAFFGQGTRLTVV.

This clone has a handful of counts. The chain carries TRBV5-5 and TRBJ1-2; tentatively, D is TRBD1 (5 bases). V was shortened by 3 bases and J by 4 bases, with 16 bases between the two germline ends. In germline, CDR1 is SGHKS, CDR2 YYEKEE (reference sequence). The CDR3 loop spans 15 amino acids. The CDR3 region has the DNA TGTGCCAGCAGCTCACCGGGACGGACAACCTATGGCTACACCTTC. This sequence encodes CASSSPGRTTYGYTF. The full variable domain, its missing parts supplied by reference TRBV5-5 and TRBJ1-2, is DAGVTQSPTHLIKTRGQQVTLRCSPISGHKSVSWYQQVLGQGPQFIFQYYEKEERGRGNFPDRFSARQFPNYSSELNVNALLLGDSALYLCASSSPGRTTYGYTFGSGTRLTVV.